This T cell receptor beta chain was obtained from a study of regulatory T cells in long-lasting Graves disease. Time point: newly diagnosed GD, antithyroid drugs for less than 3 months. Extracted RNA from PBMCs served as the source of the TCR library. Graves' disease diagnosis used American Thyroid Association guidelines. This clonotype was counted many times. Germline-derived CDR1 and CDR2 are MDHEN and SYDVKM. The CDR3 is 14 residues long. Between the trimmed V and J ends, which lost 3 bases and 6 bases, there was a span of 12 bases. The authors built TCR beta libraries using iRepertoire HTBI primers and Arm-PCR of CDR3 regions. TCRdb reprocessed the multiplex PCR reads via MiXCR and lists one record per CDR3 protein. Altogether 580,000 or so distinct CDR3 sequences are present, around 15% being singletons, with the ten largest covering 12%. These data are also associated with another study on T cells in Graves' hyperthyroidism and ophthalmopathy. Turning to that study: Blood also carried most thyroid clonotypes expanded above 0.001.

The TCR was taken from a man aged 18 to 29 with Graves disease. The input for sequencing was peripheral blood mononuclear cells (PBMCs), taken at new diagnosis, from a patient treated with antithyroid drugs. The chain carries TRBV28 and TRBJ1-5, with D unclear. The CDR3, as DNA: TGTGCCAGCAGTTTTCGGCTTCGAGGTCAGCCCCAGCATTTT. Its protein product is CASSFRLRGQPQHF.